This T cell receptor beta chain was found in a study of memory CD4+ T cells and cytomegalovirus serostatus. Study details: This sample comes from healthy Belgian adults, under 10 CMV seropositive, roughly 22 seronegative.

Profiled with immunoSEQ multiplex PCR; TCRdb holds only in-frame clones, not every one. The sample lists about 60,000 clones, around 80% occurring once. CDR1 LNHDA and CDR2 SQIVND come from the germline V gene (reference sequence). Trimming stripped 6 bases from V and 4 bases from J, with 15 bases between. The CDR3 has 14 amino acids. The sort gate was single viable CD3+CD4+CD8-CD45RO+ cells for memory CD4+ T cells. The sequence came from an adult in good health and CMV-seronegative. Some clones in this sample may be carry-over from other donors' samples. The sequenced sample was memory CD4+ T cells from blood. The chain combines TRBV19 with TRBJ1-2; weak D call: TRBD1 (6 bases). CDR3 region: CASRTLRGPYGYTF. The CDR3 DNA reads TGTGCCAGTAGGACTCTCAGGGGACCCTATGGCTACACCTTC.